A selection of T cell receptor beta chains follows, all from one sample in a study of blood T cell repertoires in COVID-19. The table came from immunoSEQ multiplex PCR; TCRdb's copy has only in-frame clones and leaves some out. Of tens of thousands of clones listed, approximately 85% are singletons. Sequencing was performed on peripheral blood. The receptors come from an elderly woman with COVID-19, enrolled during active disease. Each CDR3 is given with its conserved first and last residue. Each record gives: J gene, clone size, V gene, D gene, CDR3 DNA, CDR3 protein. The D gene is left open where the match is weak. Size tells how often a clone was seen (once, few, many) or the class of an expanded clone, and some rows leave it out.

>TRBJ2-2|NA|TRBV6-1|NA
TGTGCCAGCAGTGAACTGGCAGGGAGGAGGACCGGGGAGCTGTTTTTT
CASSELAGRRTGELFF
>TRBJ1-1|NA|TRBV6-5|TRBD1
TGTGCCAGCAGTTCTCGGGACAGGGCGCCCTTAACTGAAGCTTTCTTT
CASSSRDRAPLTEAFF
>TRBJ1-3|NA|TRBV28|NA
TGTGCCAGCAGTTTACCCCTCTCTGGAAACACCATATATTTT
CASSLPLSGNTIYF
>TRBJ1-1|NA|TRBV3-1/TRBV3-2|TRBD1
TGTGCCAGCAGCCAAGATCAGGACAGGGGCCGGACTTTCTTT
CASSQDQDRGRTFF
>TRBJ2-3|NA|TRBV3-1/TRBV3-2|NA
TGTGCCAGCAGCCAAGTCCGGCAGGACACAGATACGCAGTATTTT
CASSQVRQDTDTQYF
>TRBJ1-2|few|TRBV10-2|NA
TGCGCCAGCACCGGGGGTTATGGCTACACCTTC
CASTGGYGYTF
>TRBJ2-7|NA|TRBV7-9|TRBD1
TGTGCCAGCAGCTTAGGGGGACAGGGGGCAGACGAGCAGTACTTC
CASSLGGQGADEQYF
>TRBJ2-1|NA|TRBV5-1|NA
TGCGCCAGCAGCTTGGGTCGGGGGGCCTCCTCCTACAATGAGCAGTTCTTC
CASSLGRGASSYNEQFF
>TRBJ2-1|NA|TRBV18|TRBD2
TGTGCCAGCTCACCACCAGAGCGGGGAAATGAGCAGTTCTTC
CASSPPERGNEQFF
>TRBJ1-1|NA|TRBV7-9|NA
TGTGCCAGCAGCTTGCTACAGGGCGTCACTGAAGCTTTCTTT
CASSLLQGVTEAFF
>TRBJ2-1|NA|TRBV5-1|NA
TGCGCCAGCAGCTTGGCCAGGGGATCCTACAATGAGCAGTTCTTC
CASSLARGSYNEQFF
>TRBJ2-7|NA|TRBV11-2|TRBD1
TGTGCCAGCTCGGCGGGACAGGGTGGCGAGCAGTACTTC
CASSAGQGGEQYF
>TRBJ2-2|once|TRBV20-1|NA
TGCAGTGCCAAGAGGACCGGGGAGCTGTTTTTT
CSAKRTGELFF
>TRBJ1-5|few|TRBV30|NA
TGTGCCTGGAGTGTCGGCAGGGTCAAGTATCAGCCCCAGCATTTT
CAWSVGRVKYQPQHF
>TRBJ1-2|few|TRBV5-6|NA
TGTGCCAGCAGCTTGTGGGGCGGCAAGATAAGCTACACCTTC
CASSLWGGKISYTF
>TRBJ1-1|NA|TRBV5-1|TRBD1
TGCGCCAGCAGCTCGGAGGGGGCTCGTACTGAAGCTTTCTTT
CASSSEGARTEAFF
>TRBJ2-1|NA|TRBV27|TRBD2
TGTGCCAGCAGTACTCGACTAGCGGGGGGGCTGGGTGAGCAGTTCTTC
CASSTRLAGGLGEQFF
>TRBJ2-3|few|TRBV5-4|NA
TGTGCCAGCAGCTCGACAAGCACAGATACGCAGTATTTT
CASSSTSTDTQYF
>TRBJ1-6|NA|TRBV5-1|NA
TGCGCCAGCAGCTTGGTAGAGAATTCACCCCTCCACTTT
CASSLVENSPLHF
>TRBJ1-2|NA|TRBV10-3|TRBD1
TGTGCCATCAGTGAGTCCCCAGGGGGGCAGGACTATGGCTACACCTTC
CAISESPGGQDYGYTF
>TRBJ2-2|NA|TRBV11-3|NA
TGTGCCAGCAGCTACGACAGACTAGCGAACACCGGGGAGCTGTTTTTT
CASSYDRLANTGELFF
>TRBJ2-5|NA|TRBV5-1|TRBD2
TGCGCCAGCAGCTTGGATGCTAGCGGGGGGAGGGAGACCCAGTACTTC
CASSLDASGGRETQYF
>TRBJ1-2|few|TRBV3-1/TRBV3-2|TRBD1
TGTGCCAGCAGCCGACAGGGGGCGGAGGGCTACACCTTC
CASSRQGAEGYTF
>TRBJ2-7|NA|TRBV9|TRBD1
TGTGCCAGCAGCGGGGACAGATCCTACGAGCAGTACTTC
CASSGDRSYEQYF
>TRBJ2-7|once|TRBV30|TRBD1
TGTGCCTGGAGTAATCGGGCCGGGACAGGGTCCTACGAGCAGTACTTC
CAWSNRAGTGSYEQYF
>TRBJ2-5|NA|TRBV7-9|NA
TGTGCCAGCAGCTCCCGTGAGACCCAGTACTTC
CASSSRETQYF
>TRBJ1-1|NA|TRBV6-5|TRBD1
TGTGCCAGCACGACTCAGGGGGCCACTGAAGCTTTCTTT
CASTTQGATEAFF
>TRBJ2-6|few|TRBV7-9|NA
TGTGCCAGCAGCTCGCTAGGTGGATCTGGGGCCAACGTCCTGACTTTC
CASSSLGGSGANVLTF
>TRBJ2-3|NA|TRBV7-6|NA
TGTGCCAGCAGCTTAGCGAGGGGAGGTACAGATACGCAGTATTTT
CASSLARGGTDTQYF
>TRBJ1-3|once|TRBV5-1|NA
TGCGCCAGCAGCTTGGTACCACTCTCTGGAAACACCATATATTTT
CASSLVPLSGNTIYF